This T cell receptor (beta chain) was documented in a study of spatial heterogeneity in lung cancer. Study context: Alpha-chain detections were consistently fewer than beta-chain detections among the sequences.

Per germline, CDR1 DFQATT and CDR2 SNEGSKA (reference sequence). The V end lost 3 bases, the J end lost 5 bases, and 10 bases lay between the germline ends. The CDR3 loop spans 12 amino acids. From the 5' RACE reads, TCRdb called clonotypes with MiXCR, one entry per CDR3 protein. The repertoire holds 85,000 to 100,000 distinct CDR3 sequences, with 19% as singletons. Regarding time point: blood at routine non-recurrence follow-up after resection. Sequencing used PBMCs, obtained at follow-up. The chain combines TRBV20-1 with TRBJ1-1; D call uncertain. This sequence was found in a male donor with early-stage non-small cell lung cancer. CDR3 loop: CSASRRGTEAFF. The CDR3 DNA follows: TGCAGTGCTAGTAGGCGAGGAACTGAAGCTTTCTTT.